This T cell receptor beta chain was identified in a study of neurological immune-mediated disorders (dated 2019 in TCRdb). In terms of the full investigation: Peripheral blood TCR-beta repertoires from patients with HTLV-I-associated myelopathy (HAM/TSP), patients with multiple sclerosis, and healthy controls were compared in the study using UMI-based sequencing. Alongside PBMC samples, the set of around 99 TCR-beta libraries contained longitudinal samples, technical triplicates, and paired CD4+ and CD8+ T-cell subsets that had been sorted. Longitudinal HAM/TSP donors and healthy donors each had 3 time-points at intervals of about 3-45 months. Of the 65 to 70 subjects in the cohort, about 14 were HAM/TSP patients, approximately 35 were multiple sclerosis patients, and about 20 were healthy controls. Broader findings and caveats from the paper: Across subjects, expanded clones never shared an identical CDR3 amino acid sequence, which suggests that the TCR-beta repertoires in every group were private. TCR clonal expansion was greatest in HAM/TSP patients and smallest in MS patients, who ranked below even healthy controls.

Reading the label with the study, this specimen's time point is: longitudinal time-point 2. Unsorted PBMC libraries were generated from 2 million PBMCs stored in RNAlater at -80 °C until RNA extraction. Peripheral blood underwent Ficoll-Hypaque density gradient centrifugation to isolate PBMCs, which were then cryopreserved in liquid nitrogen. cDNA was synthesized by template-switch 5'RACE using a primer carrying a 10-nucleotide random unique molecular identifier by which each TCR transcript was tagged. Each sequencing run produced over 190 million TCR-beta sequences covering 15-18 subjects. The RNeasy kit was used for extraction of total RNA. TCR-beta VDJ regions were amplified with primers for the TCR constant region and the 5'RACE anchor, using the KAPA Real-time Library Amplification kit. A first PCR added sample indexes and Illumina adaptors, after which a second PCR increased the library yield. The roughly 650 bp TCR product was size-selected on a 2% E-gel SizeSelection system after Ampure bead purification. Library quality was checked on a Bioanalyzer, concentration was measured with Qubit, and libraries were quantified with the Kapa Library Quantification kit before pooling. An Illumina HiSeq 2500 was used to sequence the libraries paired-end at 2 x 150 bp. To increase sequence diversity, 25-30% phiX was spiked into each library pool. Per the source publication's procedure: Quality-filtered reads were processed with the UMI-based MiGEC pipeline, and over 75% of raw TCR sequences were removed by the MiGEC pipeline during error correction. VDJ genes were aligned to IMGT germline references, and clonotypes were defined by unique CDR3 amino acid sequence plus V-J genes. Clonal expansion, Shannon diversity, and CDR3 relatedness (CalcPairwiseDistances, ClusterSamples) were evaluated with VDJtools, and phylogenetic trees were built with CLCbio workbench. Clones with at least 8 unique UMIs were defined as expanded, with this threshold being based on coefficient-of-variation modelling across technical triplicates. TCRdb reprocessed the public reads (quality trimming at Q25 with fastp, clone calling with MiXCR) and kept in-frame beta chains. Duplicate CDR3 protein sequences are folded into a single record with the most common DNA and genes. The V and J calls reflect TCRdb's pipeline rather than the authors' work. A total of tens of thousands of distinct CDR3 sequences appear in this sample, around 13% of them only once. The ten top clones hold around 5.3% of the sample.

This clonotype came up many times. Its antigen has not been determined. Nothing much larger sits one base from this clone, and base qualities are not available. The receptor comes from a female donor with HTLV-1-associated myelopathy (HAM/TSP). Sequenced input: PBMCs.

The DNA is TGTGCCAGCAGTCCGAAGACCGGACTAGCGGGGGGCACAGATACGCAGTATTTT. Its translation is CASSPKTGLAGGTDTQYF. Recombination connected TRBV12-3 or TRBV12-4 to TRBJ2-3, with 13 bases aligning to TRBD2. Taken from cysteine to phenylalanine, the CDR3 has 18 residues. The DNA shown is the 54-base CDR3, in frame from base 1. After removal of 5 bases from V and 1 base from J, the junction retains 9 bases not matched to a gene.